Given below is one T cell receptor (beta chain) in context. The source of the sample is a study of preoperative IRX-2 immunotherapy in early breast cancer. As for treatment: preoperative locoregional IRX-2 cytokine immunotherapy. Preoperative locoregional IRX-2 cytokine immunotherapy was tested in the phase Ib source study. Sequenced by immunoSEQ multiplex PCR; TCRdb stores in-frame clones only, minus some. The sample carries about 3,100 clones, about three quarters recorded once. CDR3 length: 18 residues. The rearrangement uses TRBV1 and TRBJ1-4; the D call of TRBD1 is as the table states it, not checked on the DNA. TRBV1 is annotated as a pseudogene. This specimen was tumor tissue, taken before IRX-2 immunotherapy. The source of this sequence is a human donor with breast cancer. The CDR3 coding sequence is TGCGCCAGCAGCCTTATTGGGGGAAGGGGGCTCGCTAATGAAAAACTGTTTTTT. Residues: CASSLIGGRGLANEKLFF.